The 5 T cell receptor beta chains below come from one sample, sequenced in a study of shared clonotypes between healthy human individuals (dated by TCRdb to about 2020). The library relied on the immunoSEQ multiplex PCR assay. The source is immuneACCESS, and TCRdb retained only in-frame sequences with V and J called. Part of the clones is not carried over; for the studies checked, unresolved V genes explain less than half of this, and the remainder is unexplained. A total of over 1.5 million clones appear in this sample, 95% to 99% of them only once. Of the sample, around 0.45% falls within the top ten clones. The sequenced material came from naive CD4+ T cells sorted from blood. What the cell subset or site label conveys for this sample: CD45RA+ positively selected. The source of these receptors is a man aged 25-45 years in good health.

The gene calls are TRBV7-9 and TRBJ2-1, with TRBD1 matching over 7 bases. Germline V CDR1 and CDR2: SEHNR, FQNEAQ (reference sequence). Trimming cost V 5 bases and J 2 bases; bases outside gene matches: 6. There are 15 residues in the CDR3. This chain's CDR3 is CASSGRDSTYNEQFF. Written as DNA, the CDR3 is TGTGCCAGCAGCGGCCGGGACAGCACCTACAATGAGCAGTTCTTC.

The chain uses TRBV19 and TRBJ2-7, with TRBD2 matching 8 bases. The CDR3 loop spans 14 amino acids. After removal of 4 bases from V and 1 base from J, the junction contained 3 bases not matched to a gene. Germline loops: CDR1 LNHDA, CDR2 SQIVND (reference sequence). For the CDR3, the DNA is TGTGCCAGTAGTAAACCGGGGGGGTCCTACGAGCAGTACTTC. It translates to CASSKPGGSYEQYF.

A remark on this clone: Other DNA sequences of this sample code for an identical CDR3. V is TRBV2 and J is TRBJ2-7; unclear D gene. CDR1 and CDR2 from the germline V gene are SNHLY and FYNNEI. The CDR3 covers 11 residues. Trimming took off 0 bases at V and 7 bases at J, with 4 bases between the two ends. CDR3 loop: CASSEATEQYF. In nucleotides, the CDR3 is TGTGCCAGCAGTGAAGCCACGGAGCAGTACTTC. The variable domain in full, completed from reference TRBV2 and TRBJ2-7, reads EPEVTQTPSHQVTQMGQEVILRCVPISNHLYFYWYRQILGQKVEFLVSFYNNEISEKSEIFDDQFSVERPDGSNFTLKIRSTKLEDSAMYFCASSEATEQYFGPGTRLTVT.

The rearrangement uses TRBV2 and TRBJ2-1; D is undetermined. Looked up from germline, CDR1 is SNHLY and CDR2 is FYNNEI. Trimming cost V 3 bases and J 4 bases, with 7 bases left between them. This CDR3 has 13 amino acids. CDR3 nucleotide sequence: TGTGCCAGCAGTGATCCTGTTTACAATGAGCAGTTCTTC. Its protein product is CASSDPVYNEQFF.

The chain is built from TRBV2 and TRBJ2-5; D uncertain. The V and J ends lost 9 bases and 3 bases respectively, with 17 bases between them. Germline V gene data show CDR1 as SNHLY and CDR2 as FYNNEI. The CDR3 totals 14 residues. CDR3 amino acids: CARTTRGLKETQYF. The CDR3 DNA sequence: TGTGCCAGGACCACTCGTGGCCTTAAAGAGACCCAGTACTTC.